The T cell receptor beta chain under discussion was sequenced for a study of shared clonotypes between healthy human individuals. This CDR3 comprises 14 residues. Germline V CDR1 and CDR2: SEHNR, FQNEAQ (reference sequence). The V gene lost 4 bases and the J gene lost 6 bases, with 16 bases spanning the gap. When replicate PCRs were run on sorted subsets, they used approximately 210 ng DNA, 30,000 to 35,000 T cell genomes. In the authors' methods: In the immunoSEQ data, sequences were junction-only and lacked quality scores, so filtering differed. Generated by immunoSEQ multiplex PCR, the TCRdb table keeps only in-frame clones and is missing some. The DNA was the basis for D and trimming; V, J and clone size are from that table. The sample lists approximately 640,000 clones; 60% to 80% were seen once. Overall study results and limits: Non-shared clonotypes had lower generation probabilities than those shared by all four donors. Sorted-subset samples were not fully sequenced, rarefaction indicated.

Turning to this clone: As yet, its antigen is unknown.

This receptor was obtained from a woman in her thirties in good health. Sequencing was carried out using memory CD4+ T cells sorted from blood. As for subset: CD45RA-negative fraction. This chain joins TRBV7-9 and TRBJ2-7, with no clear D. The CDR3 is CASSSRAGPSEQYF. CDR3 sequence (DNA): TGTGCCAGCAGCTCCCGAGCTGGGCCGAGCGAGCAGTACTTC.